Listed here are 11 T cell receptor beta chains from one sample, sequenced in a study of blood T cell repertoires in COVID-19. Data came from immunoSEQ multiplex PCR; TCRdb stores just in-frame clones and leaves some out. The sample yields a few hundred thousand clones, approximately 85% seen once. Sequenced sample: peripheral blood. The source of these receptors is a woman aged 70-85 years with acute or convalescent COVID-19.

The chain recombines TRBV25-1 with TRBJ1-6; D uncertain. V was clipped by 8 bases and J by 10 bases, with 12 bases between them. Germline V gene data show CDR1 as MGHDK and CDR2 as SYGVNS. The CDR3 is 12 amino acids. The CDR3 DNA reads as TGTGCCAGCTCCGGCGCGGGGTCACCCCTCCACTTT. Protein sequence: CASSGAGSPLHF.

The chain is built from TRBV9 and TRBJ2-3, with a tentative D call TRBD2 (6 bases). The CDR3 length is 18 residues. The V gene's germline CDR1 is SGDLS and CDR2 YYNGEE. The V and J ends lost 4 bases and 4 bases respectively, with 25 bases between them. CDR3 nucleotides: TGTGCCAGCAGCTCACGGGAACGCTACTATACGGGGGCAGATACGCAGTATTTT. Residues: CASSSRERYYTGADTQYF.

The chain is built from TRBV6-5 and TRBJ2-2; 11 bases agree with TRBD1. The CDR3 is 15 amino acids. With 8 bases clipped from V and 4 bases from J, the junction kept 6 bases outside the gene matches. Germline CDR1 and CDR2: MNHEY and SVGAGI. The CDR3 loop reads CASGGQGAITGELFF. Written as DNA, the CDR3 is TGTGCCAGCGGAGGACAGGGGGCAATCACCGGGGAGCTGTTTTTT.

This clone was seen more than once but under ten times. The rearrangement uses TRBV6-1 and TRBJ1-2; tentative D call: TRBD1 (5 bases). Germline V gene data show CDR1 as MNHNS and CDR2 as SASEGT. The V end lost 1 base, the J end lost 8 bases, and 14 bases lay between the germline ends. This CDR3 contains 14 residues. The CDR3 sequence: CASSEDRGFGGYTF. DNA for the CDR3: TGTGCCAGCAGTGAAGATCGGGGGTTTGGGGGCTACACCTTC.

The rearrangement uses TRBV5-4 and TRBJ2-1; 10 nucleotides agree with TRBD2. The germline V gene encodes CDR1 SGHNT and CDR2 YYREEE (reference sequence). The V gene end was trimmed by 2 bases and the J gene end by 7 bases; junction bases not matched to a gene: 9. The CDR3 length is 16 residues. CDR3 protein: CASSFFSGGLGNEQFF. The CDR3 nucleotides are TGTGCCAGCAGCTTTTTTAGCGGGGGGTTGGGGAATGAGCAGTTCTTC. The variable domain in full, completed from reference TRBV5-4 and TRBJ2-1, reads ETGVTQSPTHLIKTRGQQVTLRCSSQSGHNTVSWYQQALGQGPQFIFQYYREEENGRGNFPPRFSGLQFPNYSSELNVNALELDDSALYLCASSFFSGGLGNEQFFGPGTRLTVL.

The chain combines TRBV6-6 with TRBJ1-1; 8 bases are a match to TRBD1. CDR3 length: 13 residues. Trimming cost V 5 bases and J 5 bases; bases outside gene matches: 4. In germline, CDR1 is MNHNY, CDR2 SVGAGI (reference sequence). Here the CDR3 reads CASSPTGETEAFF. CDR3 in DNA: TGTGCCAGCAGTCCGACAGGGGAAACTGAAGCTTTCTTT.

J is TRBJ1-5 and V is TRBV6-1; D is possibly TRBD1 (5 bases). V lost 2 bases, J lost 4 bases, and 6 bases lay in between. Germline lookup yields CDR1 MNHNS and CDR2 SASEGT. This CDR3 has 13 residues. The CDR3 region is CASSETGNQPQHF. In nucleotides, the CDR3 is TGTGCCAGCAGTGAAACAGGAAATCAGCCCCAGCATTTT.

The CDR3 nucleotides are TGCGCCAGCAGCGTCCCTAGCGGGGGGAGCACAGATACGCAGTATTTT. Protein sequence: CASSVPSGGSTDTQYF. V and J are TRBV5-1 and TRBJ2-3; 11 bases match TRBD2. From germline, CDR1 is SGHRS and CDR2 YFSETQ. Trimming took 4 bases from V and 0 from J; bases not matched to a gene: 4. The CDR3 loop spans 16 amino acids.

A remark on this clone: Different DNA sequences within this sample yield the same CDR3. The chain employs TRBV10-2 and TRBJ1-1; the D is unclear. Trimming stripped 6 bases from V and 3 bases from J, with 11 bases between. Germline V gives CDR1 WSHSY, CDR2 SAAADI. This CDR3 has 13 residues. CDR3 amino acids: CASSRDTYTEAFF. The CDR3 DNA reads as TGCGCCAGCAGCCGAGACACGTACACTGAAGCTTTCTTT.

This clone was found once. The gene calls are TRBV5-1 and TRBJ2-3; TRBD1 might be the D (6 bases). This CDR3 spans 15 amino acids. Germline V gene data show CDR1 as SGHRS and CDR2 as YFSETQ. The germline V and J ends were trimmed by 2 bases and 0 bases, with 10 bases remaining between them. The CDR3 nucleotides read TGCGCCAGCAGCTTTGGGCAGGGGAGCACAGATACGCAGTATTTT. Its protein is CASSFGQGSTDTQYF.

The chain combines TRBV15 with TRBJ1-3; 10 nucleotides agree with TRBD1. The CDR3 is made up of 17 amino acids. V lost 1 base and J lost 4; bases outside the gene matches: 7. Looked up from germline, CDR1 is LNHNV and CDR2 is YYDKDF (reference sequence). The CDR3 here is CATSRAPTGGRGNTIYF. The CDR3, as DNA: TGTGCCACCAGCAGAGCCCCGACAGGGGGCAGGGGAAACACCATATATTTT.